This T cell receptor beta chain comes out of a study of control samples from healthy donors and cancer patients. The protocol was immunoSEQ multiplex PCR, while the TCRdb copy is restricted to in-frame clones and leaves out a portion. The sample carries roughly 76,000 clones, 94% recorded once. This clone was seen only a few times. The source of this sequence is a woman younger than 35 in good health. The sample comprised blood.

CDR3 amino acids: CASSLEGGDGQIQHF. DNA for the CDR3: TGCGCCAGCAGCTTGGAGGGAGGGGATGGCCAGATTCAGCATTTT. The V and J genes are TRBV5-1 and TRBJ1-5, with D possibly being TRBD1 (5 bases). The germline V gene encodes CDR1 SGHRS and CDR2 YFSETQ. The CDR3 runs to 15 residues. Trimming pared 0 bases from V and 13 bases from J, leaving 20 bases between. Full variable domain (rest looked up from reference TRBV5-1 and TRBJ1-5): KAGVTQTPRYLIKTRGQQVTLSCSPISGHRSVSWYQQTPGQGLQFLFEYFSETQRNKGNFPGRFSGRQFSNSRSEMNVSTLELGDSALYLCASSLEGGDGQIQHFGDGTRLSIL.